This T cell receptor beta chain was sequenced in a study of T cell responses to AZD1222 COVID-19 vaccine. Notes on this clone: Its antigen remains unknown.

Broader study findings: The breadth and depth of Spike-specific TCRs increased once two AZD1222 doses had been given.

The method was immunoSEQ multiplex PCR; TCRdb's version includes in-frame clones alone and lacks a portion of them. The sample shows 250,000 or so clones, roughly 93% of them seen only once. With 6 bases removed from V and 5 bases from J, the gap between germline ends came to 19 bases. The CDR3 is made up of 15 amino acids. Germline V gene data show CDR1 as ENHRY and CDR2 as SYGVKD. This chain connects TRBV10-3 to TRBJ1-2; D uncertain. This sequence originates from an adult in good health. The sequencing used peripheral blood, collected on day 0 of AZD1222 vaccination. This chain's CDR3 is CAIRATQKLRYGYTF. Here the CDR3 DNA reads TGTGCCATCAGAGCCACACAAAAGTTACGGTATGGCTACACCTTC.